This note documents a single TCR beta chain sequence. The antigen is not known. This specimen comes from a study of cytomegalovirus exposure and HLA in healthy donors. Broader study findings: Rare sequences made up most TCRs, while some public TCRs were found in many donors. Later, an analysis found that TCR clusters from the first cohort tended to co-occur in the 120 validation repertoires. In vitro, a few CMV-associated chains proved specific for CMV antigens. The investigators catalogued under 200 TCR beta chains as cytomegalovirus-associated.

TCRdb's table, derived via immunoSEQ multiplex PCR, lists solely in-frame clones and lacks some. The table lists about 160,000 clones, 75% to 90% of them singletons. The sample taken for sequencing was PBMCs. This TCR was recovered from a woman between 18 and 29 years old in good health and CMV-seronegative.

The CDR3: CASSLREGSHYEQYF. CDR3 bases: TGTGCCAGCAGCTTGAGGGAGGGGTCCCACTACGAGCAGTACTTC. The chain is built from TRBV7-8 and TRBJ2-7, with 7 bases that match TRBD2. Trimming cost V 3 bases and J 3 bases; bases outside gene matches: 8. Germline values: CDR1 SGHVS, CDR2 FQNEAQ. The CDR3 sequence is 15 residues long.